This T cell receptor beta chain was retrieved from a study of T cells in Graves' hyperthyroidism and ophthalmopathy. There are many counts of this clonotype. What it binds is not known. Per germline, CDR1 SGHAT and CDR2 FQNNGV. The V end was cut by 5 bases, the J end by 13 bases, with 20 bases between. The CDR3 sequence is 14 residues long. Findings and caveats of the study: Model-based prediction identified ophthalmopathy a median around seven months prior to its onset.

TCR beta CDR3 regions were amplified from RNA. When the TCR CDR3 underwent first-round RT-PCR, the HTBI primer set was used. Each CDR3 protein gets one entry after TCRdb re-called the multiplex PCR reads with MiXCR. In the table there are hundreds of thousands of distinct CDR3 sequences, about 16% of which are singletons. The clonotype originates from a woman aged 25 to 39 with Graves' hyperthyroidism. The specimen was blood. The chain employs TRBV11-2 and TRBJ1-4; D gene ambiguous. CDR3 in DNA: TGTGCCAGCAGCCCGGGCAACGCGGGGATTAGACTGTTTTTT. Translation: CASSPGNAGIRLFF.